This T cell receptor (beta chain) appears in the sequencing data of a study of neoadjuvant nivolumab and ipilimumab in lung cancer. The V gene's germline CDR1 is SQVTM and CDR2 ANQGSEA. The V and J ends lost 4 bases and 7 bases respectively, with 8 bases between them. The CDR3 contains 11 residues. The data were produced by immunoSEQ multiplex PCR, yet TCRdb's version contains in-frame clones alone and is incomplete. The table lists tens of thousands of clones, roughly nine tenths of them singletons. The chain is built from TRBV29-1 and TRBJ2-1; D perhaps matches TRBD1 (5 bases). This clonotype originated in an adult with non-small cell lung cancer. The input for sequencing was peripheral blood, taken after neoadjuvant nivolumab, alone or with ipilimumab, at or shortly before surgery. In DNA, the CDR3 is TGCAGCGTTGGGGGCTTTAATGAGCAGTTCTTC. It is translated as CSVGGFNEQFF.